These T cell receptor beta chains were read from a single sample in a study of post-analysis software for immune sequencing data. TCRdb recomputed calls from the PCR reads with MiXCR, one row per CDR3 protein. This table holds about 430,000 distinct CDR3 sequences, over 30% found once. Sequencing used blood. Receptors originate from a girl aged 2-9 years with multiple sclerosis. Each CDR3 is given with its conserved first and last residue. Fields, in order: CDR3 DNA, CDR3 protein, V gene, D gene, J gene, clone size. The D gene is left open where the match is weak. Not every row has a clone size; where given, it reads once, few, many or a size class.

cdr3_nt: TGTGCCAGCAGCCCGGGGCTAGCGCCCACAGATACGCAGTATTTT
cdr3_aa: CASSPGLAPTDTQYF
v_call: TRBV4-2
d_call: NA
j_call: TRBJ2-3
clone_size: NA

cdr3_nt: TGTGCCAGCAGCTTAGTTGGCTATGAGCAGTTCTTC
cdr3_aa: CASSLVGYEQFF
v_call: TRBV7-9
d_call: NA
j_call: TRBJ2-1
clone_size: NA

cdr3_nt: TGTGCCTCCGCTGAAGCGGGAGGGCCTGCCTACGAGCAGTACTTC
cdr3_aa: CASAEAGGPAYEQYF
v_call: TRBV15
d_call: TRBD2
j_call: TRBJ2-7
clone_size: few

cdr3_nt: TGTGCCAGCGGTCCGGACGATAGGGTTCGTCAGCCCCAGCATTTT
cdr3_aa: CASGPDDRVRQPQHF
v_call: TRBV12-3/TRBV12-4
d_call: NA
j_call: TRBJ1-5
clone_size: NA

cdr3_nt: TGCGCCAGCAGCTCCGGACTGGCCACCTACGAGCAGTACTTC
cdr3_aa: CASSSGLATYEQYF
v_call: TRBV7-2
d_call: NA
j_call: TRBJ2-7
clone_size: NA

cdr3_nt: TGTGCCAGCAGCCCCGAGAGACTGACTACCGTGGATACGCAGTATTTT
cdr3_aa: CASSPERLTTVDTQYF
v_call: TRBV7-2
d_call: NA
j_call: TRBJ2-3
clone_size: NA

cdr3_nt: TGTGCCAGCAGTCCTGGCCCAAGGCTCAAGACCCAGTACTTC
cdr3_aa: CASSPGPRLKTQYF
v_call: TRBV28
d_call: NA
j_call: TRBJ2-5
clone_size: NA

cdr3_nt: TGTGCCAGCAGCCAATATAGGACCGCATATAATGAGCAGTTCTTC
cdr3_aa: CASSQYRTAYNEQFF
v_call: TRBV3-1
d_call: NA
j_call: TRBJ2-1
clone_size: few

cdr3_nt: TGTGCCAGCAGTCGCGGGTCCGGGGAGACCCAGTACTTC
cdr3_aa: CASSRGSGETQYF
v_call: TRBV28
d_call: NA
j_call: TRBJ2-5
clone_size: NA

cdr3_nt: TGCGCCAGCAGCTTGGATTCCCCTCCCACAGATACGCAGTATTTT
cdr3_aa: CASSLDSPPTDTQYF
v_call: TRBV5-1
d_call: NA
j_call: TRBJ2-3
clone_size: few

cdr3_nt: TGTGCCAGCAATCGATTGACAGTTCAAGAGACCCAGTACTTC
cdr3_aa: CASNRLTVQETQYF
v_call: TRBV7-9
d_call: NA
j_call: TRBJ2-5
clone_size: NA

cdr3_nt: TGTGCCAGCAGCTTAGCGTCTTTCCGGGACGACGCTAACTATGGCTACACCTTC
cdr3_aa: CASSLASFRDDANYGYTF
v_call: TRBV7-9
d_call: NA
j_call: TRBJ1-2
clone_size: NA

cdr3_nt: TGTGCCAGCAGTTATAAGGTGGTAGATACGCAGTATTTT
cdr3_aa: CASSYKVVDTQYF
v_call: TRBV6-5
d_call: NA
j_call: TRBJ2-3
clone_size: NA

cdr3_nt: TGTGCCAGCAGCTTCAGCAGGGAAAACATTCAGTACTTC
cdr3_aa: CASSFSRENIQYF
v_call: TRBV7-2
d_call: NA
j_call: TRBJ2-4
clone_size: NA

cdr3_nt: TGTGCCAGTAGCGAACGCGGGAGGGCCGCGTACGAGACCCAGTACTTC
cdr3_aa: CASSERGRAAYETQYF
v_call: TRBV25-1
d_call: TRBD2
j_call: TRBJ2-5
clone_size: few

cdr3_nt: TGTGCCAGCAGCTGGGGGACAGTGAACACTGAAGCTTTCTTT
cdr3_aa: CASSWGTVNTEAFF
v_call: TRBV28
d_call: TRBD1
j_call: TRBJ1-1
clone_size: NA

cdr3_nt: TGTGCCAGCACCCTGGATGGAGGACCCTACAATGAGCAGTTCTTC
cdr3_aa: CASTLDGGPYNEQFF
v_call: TRBV7-2
d_call: NA
j_call: TRBJ2-1
clone_size: NA

cdr3_nt: TGCGCCAGCAGCCTTATGGGGGGGCACGAGCAGTTCTTC
cdr3_aa: CASSLMGGHEQFF
v_call: TRBV4-1
d_call: NA
j_call: TRBJ2-1
clone_size: once

cdr3_nt: TGCAGTGCTGCGGACAGGGGACTGTATAGCAATCAGCCCCAGCATTTT
cdr3_aa: CSAADRGLYSNQPQHF
v_call: TRBV20-1
d_call: TRBD1
j_call: TRBJ1-5
clone_size: few

cdr3_nt: TGCAGCGTCGGATCAATAGCGGGAGGGTCGGGGGAGCAGTACTTC
cdr3_aa: CSVGSIAGGSGEQYF
v_call: TRBV29-1
d_call: TRBD2
j_call: TRBJ2-5
clone_size: few

cdr3_nt: TGTGCCATCAGTGAGTCCATAGGGTCGGCCGAGCAGTACTTC
cdr3_aa: CAISESIGSAEQYF
v_call: TRBV10-3
d_call: NA
j_call: TRBJ2-7
clone_size: few

cdr3_nt: TGTGCCAGCAGCCAAGCGTATGGCGGTCTTCGAACTTCGAGCTCCTACAATGAGCAGTTCTTC
cdr3_aa: CASSQAYGGLRTSSSYNEQFF
v_call: TRBV14
d_call: NA
j_call: TRBJ2-1
clone_size: NA

cdr3_nt: TGTGCCAGCAGTATCGGCAGACGAGATACGCAGTATTTT
cdr3_aa: CASSIGRRDTQYF
v_call: TRBV12-3/TRBV12-4
d_call: NA
j_call: TRBJ2-3
clone_size: NA

cdr3_nt: TGTGCCATCAGTACAGGGCCGGTTGGCTACACCTTC
cdr3_aa: CAISTGPVGYTF
v_call: TRBV10-3
d_call: NA
j_call: TRBJ1-2
clone_size: many

cdr3_nt: TGTGCCAGCAGCCACGACAGGGGGCTAACAGATACGCAGTATTTT
cdr3_aa: CASSHDRGLTDTQYF
v_call: TRBV7-3
d_call: TRBD1
j_call: TRBJ2-3
clone_size: NA

cdr3_nt: TGTGCCAGCAGCTTAGCGGAGGAGGGCTGGGAGACCCAGTACTTC
cdr3_aa: CASSLAEEGWETQYF
v_call: TRBV7-2
d_call: NA
j_call: TRBJ2-5
clone_size: NA

cdr3_nt: TGTGCCAGCAGCTTCACAGGAATGGGAGAGACCCAGTACTTC
cdr3_aa: CASSFTGMGETQYF
v_call: TRBV7-3
d_call: NA
j_call: TRBJ2-5
clone_size: few

cdr3_nt: TGTGCCAGCAGCGTAAGGGGTAGCACAGATACGCAGTATTTT
cdr3_aa: CASSVRGSTDTQYF
v_call: TRBV7-2
d_call: NA
j_call: TRBJ2-3
clone_size: NA

cdr3_nt: TGCAGTGCTGTAGCGGGGGCGGGCTACAATGAGCAGTTCTTC
cdr3_aa: CSAVAGAGYNEQFF
v_call: TRBV20-1
d_call: TRBD2
j_call: TRBJ2-1
clone_size: few

cdr3_nt: TGTGCCAGCAGTGCGCGGGAGCGAGCCTACAATGAGCAGTTCTTC
cdr3_aa: CASSARERAYNEQFF
v_call: TRBV12-3/TRBV12-4
d_call: TRBD2
j_call: TRBJ2-1
clone_size: few

cdr3_nt: TGTGCCAGCAGTTCTCCGGGACTAGCGGGGACCACAGATACGCAGTATTTT
cdr3_aa: CASSSPGLAGTTDTQYF
v_call: TRBV12-3/TRBV12-4
d_call: TRBD2
j_call: TRBJ2-3
clone_size: once

cdr3_nt: TGCGCCAGCAGCTTGGAAGGTCGCAGGGGCCAAGAGACCCAGTACTTC
cdr3_aa: CASSLEGRRGQETQYF
v_call: TRBV5-1
d_call: NA
j_call: TRBJ2-5
clone_size: NA

cdr3_nt: TGTGCCAGCAGTCCCGAAACTAGCGGATCCTACAATGAGCAGTTCTTC
cdr3_aa: CASSPETSGSYNEQFF
v_call: TRBV28
d_call: TRBD2
j_call: TRBJ2-1
clone_size: NA

cdr3_nt: TGCAGTGGGGGGCCTAGCGGCTACAATGAGCAGTTCTTC
cdr3_aa: CSGGPSGYNEQFF
v_call: TRBV29-1
d_call: NA
j_call: TRBJ2-1
clone_size: few

cdr3_nt: TGCAGTGCTAGGTATGGCGGGGGCCTTACCTACGAGCAGTACTTC
cdr3_aa: CSARYGGGLTYEQYF
v_call: TRBV20-1
d_call: NA
j_call: TRBJ2-7
clone_size: few

cdr3_nt: TGTGCCAGCGGCTTAGCCCCGACTAGCGGGCTGTACCAAGAGACCCAGTACTTC
cdr3_aa: CASGLAPTSGLYQETQYF
v_call: TRBV7-6
d_call: TRBD2
j_call: TRBJ2-5
clone_size: NA

cdr3_nt: TGTGCCAGCAGCTTGGTCGGGAGCTATACAGATACGCAGTATTTT
cdr3_aa: CASSLVGSYTDTQYF
v_call: TRBV7-2
d_call: NA
j_call: TRBJ2-3
clone_size: NA

cdr3_nt: TGTGCCTCCAGACCGGGACTGAAAGCAACTAATAAAAAACTGTTTTTT
cdr3_aa: CASRPGLKATNKKLFF
v_call: TRBV10-3
d_call: NA
j_call: TRBJ1-4
clone_size: NA

cdr3_nt: TGTGCCAGCAGTGAAGGATCGGTAGCGACATCCTACAATGAGCAGTTCTTC
cdr3_aa: CASSEGSVATSYNEQFF
v_call: TRBV2
d_call: NA
j_call: TRBJ2-1
clone_size: once

cdr3_nt: TGTGCCACCAGCAGAGATCTATACGAGCAGTACTTC
cdr3_aa: CATSRDLYEQYF
v_call: TRBV15
d_call: NA
j_call: TRBJ2-7
clone_size: NA

cdr3_nt: TGTGCCAGCAGCCAAGCAGGGAATGGCTACACCTTC
cdr3_aa: CASSQAGNGYTF
v_call: TRBV6-5
d_call: NA
j_call: TRBJ1-2
clone_size: NA

cdr3_nt: TGCAGTGCTAGCGGGGGGGGACTAGCGGGAGGGATTGAGTATAATGAGCAGTACTTC
cdr3_aa: CSASGGGLAGGIEYNEQYF
v_call: TRBV20-1
d_call: TRBD2
j_call: TRBJ2-5
clone_size: NA

cdr3_nt: TGTGCCGGCAGTTTCGCCTTAGCCTATGAGCAGTTCTTC
cdr3_aa: CAGSFALAYEQFF
v_call: TRBV7-2
d_call: NA
j_call: TRBJ2-1
clone_size: NA

cdr3_nt: TGTGCCAGCAGTCGACAGGGGGACGTGATCAATCAGCCCCAGCATTTT
cdr3_aa: CASSRQGDVINQPQHF
v_call: TRBV27
d_call: TRBD1
j_call: TRBJ1-5
clone_size: NA

cdr3_nt: TGCAGTGCTAGGGTCAGCGGAGGCGCAGATACGCAGTATTTT
cdr3_aa: CSARVSGGADTQYF
v_call: TRBV20-1
d_call: NA
j_call: TRBJ2-3
clone_size: NA

cdr3_nt: TGTGCCAGCACCGCCTTCTATGGGACAGGGTCCTACGAGCAGTACTTC
cdr3_aa: CASTAFYGTGSYEQYF
v_call: TRBV28
d_call: TRBD1
j_call: TRBJ2-7
clone_size: NA

cdr3_nt: TGCGCCAGCAGCGCACCGGGACTGCTACTCGGGGCCAACGTCCTGACTTTC
cdr3_aa: CASSAPGLLLGANVLTF
v_call: TRBV5-1
d_call: NA
j_call: TRBJ2-6
clone_size: NA

cdr3_nt: TGTGCCAGTAGTTACTCGTATGGGACAGGGTTTTACAATGAGCAGTTCTTC
cdr3_aa: CASSYSYGTGFYNEQFF
v_call: TRBV6-5
d_call: TRBD1
j_call: TRBJ2-1
clone_size: once

cdr3_nt: TGTGCCAGCAGCTCCGGACTAGCGGGGGCCCCGTACCAAGAGACCCAGTACTTC
cdr3_aa: CASSSGLAGAPYQETQYF
v_call: TRBV11-2
d_call: TRBD2
j_call: TRBJ2-5
clone_size: NA

cdr3_nt: TGTGCCAGCCGTGGTGAAAAACTGTTTTTT
cdr3_aa: CASRGEKLFF
v_call: TRBV6-5
d_call: NA
j_call: TRBJ1-4
clone_size: NA

cdr3_nt: TGTGCCAGCTCACCGACACCCGGACAGGGGGCGATTGAGCAGTTCTTC
cdr3_aa: CASSPTPGQGAIEQFF
v_call: TRBV18
d_call: TRBD1
j_call: TRBJ2-1
clone_size: NA

cdr3_nt: TGTGCCAGCTCACCAGGTCCTCCCTCCAGCGTGAATGAGCAGTTCTTC
cdr3_aa: CASSPGPPSSVNEQFF
v_call: TRBV18
d_call: NA
j_call: TRBJ2-1
clone_size: NA

cdr3_nt: TGTGCCAGCAGTCGGACAGGGGTCGCCTACGAGCAGTACTTC
cdr3_aa: CASSRTGVAYEQYF
v_call: TRBV6-5
d_call: TRBD1
j_call: TRBJ2-7
clone_size: few

cdr3_nt: TGTGCCAGCAGCTTAGAGGACGGACTAGGGGATGAGCAGTTCTTC
cdr3_aa: CASSLEDGLGDEQFF
v_call: TRBV7-9
d_call: TRBD2
j_call: TRBJ2-1
clone_size: NA

cdr3_nt: TGCGCCAGCAGCTTGCCCCAGGGGGAGACCCAGTACTTC
cdr3_aa: CASSLPQGETQYF
v_call: TRBV5-1
d_call: NA
j_call: TRBJ2-5
clone_size: few

cdr3_nt: TGTGCCAGCAAAACATCCGGGACAGATAACAATGAGCAGTTCTTC
cdr3_aa: CASKTSGTDNNEQFF
v_call: TRBV28
d_call: TRBD1
j_call: TRBJ2-1
clone_size: NA

cdr3_nt: TGTGCCAGCAGCCGAGCGGGACACTACAATGAGCAGTTCTTC
cdr3_aa: CASSRAGHYNEQFF
v_call: TRBV6-5
d_call: NA
j_call: TRBJ2-1
clone_size: NA

cdr3_nt: TGTGCCAGCAGTGGGGACAGCAAAGAGGGCTACACCTTC
cdr3_aa: CASSGDSKEGYTF
v_call: TRBV2
d_call: TRBD1
j_call: TRBJ1-2
clone_size: once

cdr3_nt: TGCAGCGTTGAACGAGGAATCACCGGGGAGCTGTTTTTT
cdr3_aa: CSVERGITGELFF
v_call: TRBV29-1
d_call: NA
j_call: TRBJ2-2
clone_size: NA

cdr3_nt: TGTGCCAGCAGCCGACAGGGAGACGGAAATGAGCAGTTCTTC
cdr3_aa: CASSRQGDGNEQFF
v_call: TRBV7-2
d_call: TRBD1
j_call: TRBJ2-1
clone_size: NA